This T cell receptor beta chain was identified in a study of T cells in localized non-small cell lung cancer. As regards this clone: Its antigen is unidentified.

Sequencing was performed with immunoSEQ multiplex PCR; in TCRdb, only in-frame clones are kept and a portion is missing. The table shows some 38,000 clones, with around 86% occurring only once. The CDR3 is 17 amino acids. CDR1 LGHNA and CDR2 YNFKEQ come from the germline V gene. Unmatched junction bases numbered 8, after V lost 0 bases and J lost 5 bases. Broader study findings: Turning up in adjacent lung were a median about 61 of the top 100 tumor clones. Tumor showed lower T cell clonality than uninvolved adjacent lung, where it was highest.

The input for sequencing was peripheral blood mononuclear cells, taken before any cancer treatment. The sequence was obtained from a male donor older than 55 with stage II lung adenocarcinoma. J is TRBJ2-2 and V is TRBV4-2; 8 positions match TRBD1. For the CDR3, the DNA is TGTGCCAGCAGCCAAGAACTCACAGGGGGACGGACCGGGGAGCTGTTTTTT. As protein: CASSQELTGGRTGELFF.